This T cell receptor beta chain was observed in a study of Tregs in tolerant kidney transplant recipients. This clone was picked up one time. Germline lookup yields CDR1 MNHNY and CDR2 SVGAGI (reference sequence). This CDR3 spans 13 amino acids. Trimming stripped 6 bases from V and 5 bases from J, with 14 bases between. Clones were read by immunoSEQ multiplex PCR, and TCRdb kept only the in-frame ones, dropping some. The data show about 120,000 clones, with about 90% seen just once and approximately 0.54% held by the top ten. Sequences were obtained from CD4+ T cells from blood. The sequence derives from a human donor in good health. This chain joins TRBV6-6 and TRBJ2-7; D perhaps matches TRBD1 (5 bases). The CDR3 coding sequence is TGTGCCAGCAGCAGGGTTATGGCTAACGAGCAGTACTTC. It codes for CASSRVMANEQYF.